This T cell receptor beta chain was identified during a study of blood T cells in healthy people across ages. Combining a sample-barcoded 5' primer with a J-beta primer mix, a second PCR ran for about 6 to 12 cycles. Every sample produced at least 3 million CDR3-containing paired-end reads. TCRdb independently ran MiXCR on the 5' RACE reads; one entry per CDR3 protein. The sample shows about 1.5 million distinct CDR3 sequences, roughly 43% of them seen only once. CDR1 LGHDT and CDR2 YNNKEL come from the germline V gene (reference sequence). V was shortened by 3 bases and J by 8 bases, with 13 bases between the two germline ends. The CDR3 extends over 13 amino acids. In the case of this clonotype: Its antigen is not known.

Study results and limitations: A roughly linear fall in TCR beta diversity per million T cells was seen with increasing age.

Roughly 10 milliliters was the volume of peripheral blood drawn from each donor. V is TRBV3-1 and J is TRBJ1-1; no reliable D call. This TCR came from a woman aged 18-30 years in good health. The sequenced material came from blood. The CDR3 region has the DNA TGTGCCAGCAGCCAGGGGAACACCAAAGAAGCTTTCTTT. Its protein is CASSQGNTKEAFF.